A single sample gave rise to the 12 T cell receptor beta chains below, sequenced in a study of blood T cells in healthy people across ages. The second PCR ran about 6 to 12 cycles with a sample-barcoded 5' primer and J-beta primers. TCRdb re-called the 5' RACE reads with MiXCR, one entry per CDR3 protein. The data contain more than 550,000 distinct CDR3 sequences, around a fifth of them singletons. The specimen sequenced was blood. These receptors were obtained from a man in his sixties or seventies in good health.

The chain uses TRBV6-5 and TRBJ1-2, with a tentative D call TRBD1 (5 bases). Germline loops: CDR1 MNHEY, CDR2 SVGAGI. The V end lost 5 bases, the J end lost 4 bases, and 14 bases lay between the germline ends. The CDR3 runs to 14 residues. The CDR3 region has the DNA TGTGCCAGCAGTCGGGACCCGGCGGGCTATGGCTACACCTTC. This translates into CASSRDPAGYGYTF.

The table lists this clonotype with a few counts. The chain carries TRBV29-1 and TRBJ1-1; 10 bases align to TRBD1. The CDR3 totals 14 residues. With 3 bases clipped from V and 5 bases from J, the junction kept 6 bases outside the gene matches. Germline V gives CDR1 SQVTM, CDR2 ANQGSEA. CDR3 protein: CSVERTGGKTEAFF. The DNA for the CDR3 is TGCAGCGTTGAGAGGACAGGGGGGAAGACTGAAGCTTTCTTT.

The chain links TRBV5-1 to TRBJ2-3; 8 bases fit TRBD1. This CDR3 is 15 amino acids long. The V and J ends lost 5 bases and 0 bases, in that order; junction bases with no gene match: 5. CDR1 is SGHRS and CDR2 is YFSETQ in the germline V gene. The DNA of the CDR3 is TGCGCCAGCAGACGGACAGGGCCGAGCACAGATACGCAGTATTTT. It codes for CASRRTGPSTDTQYF.

This clonotype has only a few counts. This chain joins TRBV5-1 and TRBJ2-5, with a possible D match to TRBD1 (6 bases). The germline V gene has CDR1 SGHRS and CDR2 YFSETQ. V lost 4 bases, J lost 4 bases, and 17 bases lay in between. The CDR3 is made up of 15 amino acids. As DNA, the CDR3 is TGCGCCAGCAGCCCGGTAACAGGGTATGGAGAGACCCAGTACTTC. Encoded protein: CASSPVTGYGETQYF.

This rearrangement joins TRBV11-2 to TRBJ2-1; D may be TRBD1 (6 bases). Looked up from germline, CDR1 is SGHAT and CDR2 is FQNNGV. CDR3 length: 14 amino acids. Trimming shortened V by 3 bases and J by 7 bases, and 13 bases separated the two germline ends. The CDR3 sequence is CASSLQGHGNEQFF. The CDR3 nucleotides are TGTGCCAGCAGCTTGCAGGGGCACGGGAATGAGCAGTTCTTC. The whole variable domain, remainder taken from reference TRBV11-2 and TRBJ2-1, is EAGVAQSPRYKIIEKRQSVAFWCNPISGHATLYWYQQILGQGPKLLIQFQNNGVVDDSQLPKDRFSAERLKGVDSTLKIQPAKLEDSAVYLCASSLQGHGNEQFFGPGTRLTVL.

The rearrangement links TRBV6-1 to TRBJ2-3, with 9 bases identical to TRBD2. There are 17 residues in the CDR3. Germline trimming cut 6 bases from V and 4 bases from J; bases unmatched to any gene: 14. Germline V gene lookup returns CDR1 MNHNS and CDR2 SASEGT. The CDR3 coding sequence is TGTGCCAGCAGATCCGGGGGCCTAGCGGGATCTCCAGATACGCAGTATTTT. This codes for CASRSGGLAGSPDTQYF.

V gene TRBV25-1 combines with J gene TRBJ1-3; D gene ambiguous. V shed 4 bases and J shed 0 bases, with 7 bases lying between them. The CDR3 covers 14 residues. Germline values: CDR1 MGHDK, CDR2 SYGVNS. CDR3 sequence reads: CASSGMDSGNTIYF. DNA of the CDR3: TGTGCCAGCAGTGGTATGGACTCTGGAAACACCATATATTTT.

On this clonotype itself: At one of its ends the junction is not consistent with the germline gene, which may arise from a read error. V gene TRBV20-1 combines with J gene TRBJ2-5, with D unclear. Germline CDR1 DFQATT, CDR2 SNEGSKA (reference sequence). CDR3 size: 11 residues. The CDR3 nucleotides read TGCAGTGCTAGAGATCCGGTAGTCTCGATATTC. It yields the protein CSARDPVVSIF.

The V and J genes are TRBV19 and TRBJ1-2; weak D call: TRBD1 (6 bases). Germline CDR1 LNHDA, CDR2 SQIVND (reference sequence). V lost 7 bases to trimming and J lost 4 bases, with 22 bases between them. The CDR3 is made up of 16 amino acids. The CDR3 nucleotides read TGTGCCAGTAAATCCCACCCACAGGGATTGACCTATGGCTACACCTTC. It encodes CASKSHPQGLTYGYTF. The variable domain in full, completed from reference TRBV19 and TRBJ1-2, reads DGGITQSPKYLFRKEGQNVTLSCEQNLNHDAMYWYRQDPGQGLRLIYYSQIVNDFQKGDIAEGYSVSREKKESFPLTVTSAQKNPTAFYLCASKSHPQGLTYGYTFGSGTRLTVV.

There are many counts of this clonotype. This rearrangement joins TRBV7-9 to TRBJ2-5, with D hard to call. Germline CDR1 SEHNR, CDR2 FQNEAQ (reference sequence). CDR3 length: 14 residues. Deletions cut 7 bases from V and 2 bases from J, with 14 bases between. CDR3 sequence reads: CASTPGGGQETQYF. CDR3 in DNA: TGTGCCAGCACCCCCGGTGGCGGTCAAGAGACCCAGTACTTC.

The sample holds many counts of this clonotype. The rearrangement uses TRBV28 and TRBJ2-1, with D possibly matching TRBD2 (5 bases). CDR1 MDHEN and CDR2 SYDVKM come from the germline V gene. The V end was cut by 6 bases, the J end by 4 bases, with 13 bases between. The CDR3 spans 14 residues. The CDR3 loop reads CASSPSRGYNEQFF. In DNA form, the CDR3 reads TGTGCCAGCAGCCCCTCACGAGGGTACAATGAGCAGTTCTTC.

The genes are TRBV14 and TRBJ2-6; D gene uncertain. Germline CDR1 is SGHDN and CDR2 is FVKESK. V lost 4 bases to trimming and J lost 0 bases, with 7 bases between them. The CDR3 is made up of 15 amino acids. The CDR3 coding sequence is TGTGCCAGCAGCCCACCGAGCTCTGGGGCCAACGTCCTGACTTTC. Translated: CASSPPSSGANVLTF.